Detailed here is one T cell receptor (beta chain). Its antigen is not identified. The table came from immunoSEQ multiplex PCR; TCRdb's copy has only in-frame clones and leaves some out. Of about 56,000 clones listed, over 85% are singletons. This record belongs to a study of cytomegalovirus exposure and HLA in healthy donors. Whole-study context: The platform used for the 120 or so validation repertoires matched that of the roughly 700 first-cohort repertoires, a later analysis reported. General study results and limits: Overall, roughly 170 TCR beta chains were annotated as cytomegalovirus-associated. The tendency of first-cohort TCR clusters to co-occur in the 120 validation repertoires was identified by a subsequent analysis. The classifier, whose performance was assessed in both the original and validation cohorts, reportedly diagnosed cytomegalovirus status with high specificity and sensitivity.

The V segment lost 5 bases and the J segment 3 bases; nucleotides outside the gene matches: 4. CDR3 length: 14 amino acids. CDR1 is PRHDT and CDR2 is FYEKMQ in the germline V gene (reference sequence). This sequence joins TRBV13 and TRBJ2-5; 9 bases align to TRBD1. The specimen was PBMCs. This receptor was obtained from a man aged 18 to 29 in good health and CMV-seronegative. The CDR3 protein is CASSGGDREETQYF. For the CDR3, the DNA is TGTGCCAGCAGCGGAGGGGACAGGGAAGAGACCCAGTACTTC. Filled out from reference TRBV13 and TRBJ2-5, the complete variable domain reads AAGVIQSPRHLIKEKRETATLKCYPIPRHDTVYWYQQGPGQDPQFLISFYEKMQSDKGSIPDRFSAQQFSDYHSELNMSSLELGDSALYFCASSGGDREETQYFGPGTRLLVL.